This record concerns one T cell receptor (beta chain) sequence. Measured with immunoSEQ multiplex PCR; TCRdb has only the in-frame clones, and not every one. The profile shows some 170,000 clones, about 89% of them singletons. This entry is derived from a study of cytomegalovirus exposure and HLA in healthy donors. Germline V gene data show CDR1 as MNHEY and CDR2 as SVGAGI. CDR3 length equals 13 residues. V lost 6 bases to trimming and J lost 3 bases; unmatched junction nucleotides: 1. The sequence was collected from a man between 18 and 35 years old in good health and CMV-seropositive. Material: PBMCs. The rearrangement uses TRBV6-5 and TRBJ2-3; TRBD2 matches at 9 bases. This CDR3 is CASRSGRTDTQYF. CDR3 nucleotides: TGTGCCAGCAGAAGCGGGAGGACAGATACGCAGTATTTT.